These 10 T cell receptor beta chains share one sample of origin, sequenced in a study of CD8 T cells in Susac syndrome. Reverse transcription of about 0.5 to 1 ug RNA used random hexamers. TCRdb re-analysed the immunoSEQ multiplex PCR reads in MiXCR, keeping a single row per CDR3 protein. This repertoire shows approximately 220,000 distinct CDR3 sequences, about 94% found once; its top ten account for around 0.15%. The sequencing input was CD8+ T cells from PBMCs. Receptor source: a human donor with multiple sclerosis.

The genes are TRBV20-1 and TRBJ2-3, with 9 bases aligning to TRBD1. V lost 1 base, J lost 3 bases, and 11 bases stayed unmatched. The germline V gene encodes CDR1 DFQATT and CDR2 SNEGSKA (reference sequence). This CDR3 is 17 amino acids long. The CDR3 region has the DNA TGCAGTGCTAGAGGAGCCGGGACAGGGAGTTCTACAGATACGCAGTATTTT. It specifies CSARGAGTGSSTDTQYF.

The table lists this clonotype with a few counts. V is TRBV30 and J is TRBJ2-3, with 9 positions matching TRBD2. The germline V gene has CDR1 GTSNPN and CDR2 SVGIG (reference sequence). This CDR3 comprises 16 residues. V lost 0 bases, J lost 5 bases, and 9 bases stayed unmatched. The DNA for the CDR3 is TGTGCCTGGAGTGTAACCGGCGGGAGGGTAGGAGATACGCAGTATTTT. It codes for CAWSVTGGRVGDTQYF.

CDR3 residues: CASSQSPLTDGYTF. The CDR3 DNA follows: TGCGCCAGCAGCCAAAGCCCCTTGACGGACGGCTACACCTTC. This chain connects TRBV4-1 to TRBJ1-2; no firm D call. Trimming removed 2 bases at V and 8 bases at J, with 15 bases between. This CDR3 spans 14 amino acids. Germline CDR1 is MGHRA and CDR2 is YSYEKL.

The gene calls are TRBV13 and TRBJ2-2; TRBD1 matches at 9 bases. Germline assignment: CDR1 PRHDT and CDR2 FYEKMQ (reference sequence). V gave up 4 bases and J gave up 7 bases; unmatched junction bases: 7. The CDR3 loop spans 15 amino acids. The CDR3 sequence is CASSSYRGQSGELFF. CDR3 coding DNA: TGTGCCAGCAGCTCGTACAGGGGGCAAAGCGGGGAGCTGTTTTTT. The full variable domain, its missing parts supplied by reference TRBV13 and TRBJ2-2, is AAGVIQSPRHLIKEKRETATLKCYPIPRHDTVYWYQQGPGQDPQFLISFYEKMQSDKGSIPDRFSAQQFSDYHSELNMSSLELGDSALYFCASSSYRGQSGELFFGEGSRLTVL.

This sequence joins TRBV4-2 and TRBJ2-1; D is perhaps TRBD2 (5 bases). Germline assignment: CDR1 LGHNA and CDR2 YNFKEQ. The CDR3 contains 20 residues. Trimming pared 1 base from V and 0 bases from J, leaving 22 bases between. CDR3 sequence: CASSQGLRVGPESSYNEQFF. The CDR3 region has the DNA TGTGCCAGCAGCCAAGGTTTGCGGGTTGGGCCAGAGAGCTCCTACAATGAGCAGTTCTTC.

This clonotype was counted once. V is TRBV20-1 and J is TRBJ2-1; TRBD2 is a possible D gene (6 bases). Germline V gene data show CDR1 as DFQATT and CDR2 as SNEGSKA (reference sequence). The length of the CDR3 is 16 residues. The V end lost 6 bases, the J end lost 0 bases, and 18 bases lay between the germline ends. CDR3 sequence reads: CSAVQMRDDSYNEQFF. Here the CDR3 DNA reads TGCAGTGCCGTACAGATGCGGGATGACTCCTACAATGAGCAGTTCTTC.

The chain carries TRBV19 and TRBJ1-5; weak D call: TRBD1 (5 bases). V was pared by 3 bases and J by 6 bases, with 9 bases between. The CDR3 covers 13 residues. CDR1 is LNHDA and CDR2 is SQIVND in the germline V gene (reference sequence). This CDR3 reads CASSIGAAQPQHF. The DNA of the CDR3 is TGTGCCAGTAGTATTGGGGCGGCTCAGCCCCAGCATTTT. Based on the CDR3 plus reference TRBV19 and TRBJ1-5, the full variable domain is DGGITQSPKYLFRKEGQNVTLSCEQNLNHDAMYWYRQDPGQGLRLIYYSQIVNDFQKGDIAEGYSVSREKKESFPLTVTSAQKNPTAFYLCASSIGAAQPQHFGDGTRLSIL.

Here the CDR3 reads CASSPRLAGDRTTSYNEQFF. In DNA form, the CDR3 reads TGCGCCAGCAGTCCTCGACTAGCTGGAGACCGAACTACATCTTACAATGAGCAGTTCTTC. The rearrangement links TRBV4-3 to TRBJ2-1, with 7 bases fitting TRBD2. Trimming at V came to 6 bases and at J to 4 bases, leaving 24 bases not matched to a gene. CDR1 is LGHNA, CDR2 YSLEER, per germline. This CDR3 has 20 amino acids.

The chain links TRBV7-9 to TRBJ1-2; D is unclear. In germline, CDR1 is SEHNR, CDR2 FQNEAQ (reference sequence). With 2 bases removed from V and 4 bases from J, the gap between germline ends came to 11 bases. The CDR3 totals 14 residues. The CDR3 sequence is CASSLSDGFYGYTF. The DNA of the CDR3 is TGTGCCAGCAGCTTATCCGACGGATTCTATGGCTACACCTTC.

The CDR3 sequence is CASSPYVGYRNNEQFF. The CDR3 bases are TGTGCCAGCAGCCCCTACGTCGGTTATAGAAACAATGAGCAGTTCTTC. The chain recombines TRBV7-6 with TRBJ2-1; D gene uncertain. Trimming removed 5 bases at V and 5 bases at J, with 19 bases between. The CDR3 loop spans 16 amino acids. The germline V gene has CDR1 SGHVS and CDR2 FNYEAQ.